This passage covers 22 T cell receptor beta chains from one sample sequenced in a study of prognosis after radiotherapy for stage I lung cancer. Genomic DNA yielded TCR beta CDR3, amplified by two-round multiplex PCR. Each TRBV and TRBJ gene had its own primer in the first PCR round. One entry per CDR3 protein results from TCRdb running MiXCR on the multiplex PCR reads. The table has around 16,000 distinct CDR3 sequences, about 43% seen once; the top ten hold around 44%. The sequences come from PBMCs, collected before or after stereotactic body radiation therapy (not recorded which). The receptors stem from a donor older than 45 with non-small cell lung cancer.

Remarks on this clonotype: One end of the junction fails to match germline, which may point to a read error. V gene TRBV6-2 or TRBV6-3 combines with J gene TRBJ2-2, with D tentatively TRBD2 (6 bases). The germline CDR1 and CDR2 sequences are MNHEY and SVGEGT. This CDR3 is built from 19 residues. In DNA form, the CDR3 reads TGTGCCAGCAGCCACGGTGCGGGGTACTATATCGCGAACACCGGTGAGCTGTTTTTT. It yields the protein CASSHGAGYYIANTGELFF.

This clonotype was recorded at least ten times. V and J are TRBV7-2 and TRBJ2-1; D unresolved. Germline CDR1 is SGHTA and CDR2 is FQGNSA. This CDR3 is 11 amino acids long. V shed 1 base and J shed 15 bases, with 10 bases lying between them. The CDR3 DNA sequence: TGTGCCAGCAGCTTAGGTGGCTATTGGTTCTTC. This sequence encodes CASSLGGYWFF.

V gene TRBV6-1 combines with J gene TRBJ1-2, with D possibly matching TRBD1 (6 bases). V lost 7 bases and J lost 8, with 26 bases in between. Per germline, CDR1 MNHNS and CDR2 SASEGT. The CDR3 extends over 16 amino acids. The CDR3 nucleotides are TGTGCCAGCACCCCCTCTTACAGGGTATTAAAGAGCGGCTACACCTTC. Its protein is CASTPSYRVLKSGYTF.

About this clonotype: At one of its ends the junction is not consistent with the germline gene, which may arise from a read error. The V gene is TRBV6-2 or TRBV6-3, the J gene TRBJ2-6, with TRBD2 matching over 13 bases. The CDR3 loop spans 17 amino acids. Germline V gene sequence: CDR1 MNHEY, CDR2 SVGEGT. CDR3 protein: CAISGTSGTAGANVLTF. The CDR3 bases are TGTGCCATCAGTGGGACTAGCGGGACGGCTGGGGCCAACGTCCTGACTTTC.

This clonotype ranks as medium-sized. CDR3 amino acids: CASSIGLGWTTEAFF. The CDR3 nucleotides are TGTGCCAGTAGTATAGGGTTAGGGTGGACCACTGAAGCTTTCTTT. The J gene is TRBJ1-1, the V gene TRBV19; D unclear. CDR3 size: 15 residues. Germline CDR1 reads LNHDA; CDR2 reads SQIVND (reference sequence). The germline V and J ends were trimmed by 1 base and 4 bases, with 13 bases remaining between them.

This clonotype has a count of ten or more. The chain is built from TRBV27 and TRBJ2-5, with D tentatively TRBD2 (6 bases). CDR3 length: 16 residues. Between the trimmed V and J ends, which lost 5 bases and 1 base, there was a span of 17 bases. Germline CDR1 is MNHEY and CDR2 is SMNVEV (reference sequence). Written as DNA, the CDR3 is TGTGCCAGCAGTCTTACAGGACTACCAGCCCAAGAGACCCAGTACTTC. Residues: CASSLTGLPAQETQYF.

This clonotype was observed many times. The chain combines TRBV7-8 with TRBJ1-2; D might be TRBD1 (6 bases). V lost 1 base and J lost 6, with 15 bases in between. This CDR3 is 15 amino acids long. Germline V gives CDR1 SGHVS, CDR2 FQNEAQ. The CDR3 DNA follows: TGTGCCAGCAGCTTAGATTGGGGCAGGGGCAATGGCTACACCTTC. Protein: CASSLDWGRGNGYTF.

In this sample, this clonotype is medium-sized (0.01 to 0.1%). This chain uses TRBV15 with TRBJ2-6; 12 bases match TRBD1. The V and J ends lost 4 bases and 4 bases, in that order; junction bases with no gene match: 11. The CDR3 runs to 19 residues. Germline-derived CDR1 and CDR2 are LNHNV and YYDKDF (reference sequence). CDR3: CATSTPGTGGLSGANVLTF. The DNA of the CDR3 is TGTGCCACCAGCACCCCCGGGACAGGGGGCCTCTCGGGGGCCAACGTCCTGACTTTC.

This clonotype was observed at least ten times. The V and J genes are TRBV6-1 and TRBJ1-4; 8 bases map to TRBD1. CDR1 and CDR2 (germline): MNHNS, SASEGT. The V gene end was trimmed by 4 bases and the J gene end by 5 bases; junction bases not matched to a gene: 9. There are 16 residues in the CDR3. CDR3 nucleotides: TGTGCCAGCAGTGGCAGGGGGCGGGGGTCCAATGAAAAACTGTTTTTT. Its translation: CASSGRGRGSNEKLFF.

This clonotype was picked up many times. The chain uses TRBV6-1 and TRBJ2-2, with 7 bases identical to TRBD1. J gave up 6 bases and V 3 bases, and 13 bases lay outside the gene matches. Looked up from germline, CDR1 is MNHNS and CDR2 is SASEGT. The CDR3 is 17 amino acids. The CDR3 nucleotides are TGTGCCAGCAGTGATCCAACCCAGACAGGGTCAGCCGGGGAGCTGTTTTTT. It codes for CASSDPTQTGSAGELFF.

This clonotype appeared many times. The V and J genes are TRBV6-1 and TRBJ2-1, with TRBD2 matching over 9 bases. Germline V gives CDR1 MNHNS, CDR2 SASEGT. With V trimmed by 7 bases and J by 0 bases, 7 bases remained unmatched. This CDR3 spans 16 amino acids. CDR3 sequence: CASMGPSGNSYNEQFF. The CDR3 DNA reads TGTGCCAGCATGGGCCCTAGCGGGAACTCCTACAATGAGCAGTTCTTC.

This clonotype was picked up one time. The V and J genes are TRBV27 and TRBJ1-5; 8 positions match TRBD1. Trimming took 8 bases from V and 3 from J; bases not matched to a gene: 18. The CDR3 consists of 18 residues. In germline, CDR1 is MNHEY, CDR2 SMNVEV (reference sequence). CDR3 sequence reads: CASGSHSRGLPINQPQHF. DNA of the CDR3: TGTGCCAGCGGTTCCCATTCCAGGGGGCTTCCTATCAATCAGCCCCAGCATTTT.

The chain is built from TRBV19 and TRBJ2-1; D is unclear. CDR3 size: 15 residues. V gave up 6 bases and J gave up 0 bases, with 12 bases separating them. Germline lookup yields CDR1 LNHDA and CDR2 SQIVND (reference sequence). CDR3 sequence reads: CASSSGSTSYNEQFF. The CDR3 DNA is TGTGCCAGTAGCAGTGGGTCGACCTCCTACAATGAGCAGTTCTTC.

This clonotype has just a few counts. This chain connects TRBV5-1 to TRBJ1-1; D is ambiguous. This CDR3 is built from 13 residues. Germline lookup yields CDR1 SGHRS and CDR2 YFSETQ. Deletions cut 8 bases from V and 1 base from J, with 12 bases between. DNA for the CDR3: TGCGCCAGTATCTTGGTAGCGAACACTGAAGCTTTCTTT. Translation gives CASILVANTEAFF. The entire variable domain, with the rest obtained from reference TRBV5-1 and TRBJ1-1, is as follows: KAGVTQTPRYLIKTRGQQVTLSCSPISGHRSVSWYQQTPGQGLQFLFEYFSETQRNKGNFPGRFSGRQFSNSRSEMNVSTLELGDSALYLCASILVANTEAFFGQGTRLTVV.

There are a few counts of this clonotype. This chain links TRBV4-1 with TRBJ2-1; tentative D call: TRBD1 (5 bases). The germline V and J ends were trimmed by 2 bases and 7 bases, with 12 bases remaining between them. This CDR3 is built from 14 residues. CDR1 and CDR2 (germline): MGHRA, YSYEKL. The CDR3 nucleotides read TGCGCCAGCAGCCAACCCCCGGCAGGGAATGAGCAGTTCTTC. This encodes CASSQPPAGNEQFF.

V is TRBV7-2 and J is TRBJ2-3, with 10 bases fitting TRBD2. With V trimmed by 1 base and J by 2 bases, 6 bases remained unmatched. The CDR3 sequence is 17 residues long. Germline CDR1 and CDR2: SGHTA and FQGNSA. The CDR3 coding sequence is TGTGCCAGCAGCTTAGAGTCTAGCGGGAGTCCCACAGATACGCAGTATTTT. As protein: CASSLESSGSPTDTQYF.

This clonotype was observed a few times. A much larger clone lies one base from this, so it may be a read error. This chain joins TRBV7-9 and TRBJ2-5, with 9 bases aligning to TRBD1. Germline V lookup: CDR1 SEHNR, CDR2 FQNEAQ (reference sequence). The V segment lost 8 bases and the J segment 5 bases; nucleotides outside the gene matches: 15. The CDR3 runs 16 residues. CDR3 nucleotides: TGTGCCAGCGCATCCACGGGACAGGGTTTACGGGAGACCCAGTACTTC. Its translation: CASASTGQGLRETQYF.

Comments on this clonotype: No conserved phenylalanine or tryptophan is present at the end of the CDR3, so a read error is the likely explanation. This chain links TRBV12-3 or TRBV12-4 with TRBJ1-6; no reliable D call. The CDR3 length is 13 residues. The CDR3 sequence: CASSLDVDSPLHI. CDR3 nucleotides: TGTGCCAGCAGCTTAGACGTTGATTCACCCCTCCACATT.

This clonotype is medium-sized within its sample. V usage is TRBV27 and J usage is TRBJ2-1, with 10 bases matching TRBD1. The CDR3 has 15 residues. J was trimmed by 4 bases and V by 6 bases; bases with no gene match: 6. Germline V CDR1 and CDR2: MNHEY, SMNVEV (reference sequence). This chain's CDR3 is CASRKTGGGYNEQFF. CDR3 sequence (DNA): TGTGCCAGCAGAAAGACAGGGGGCGGATACAATGAGCAGTTCTTC.

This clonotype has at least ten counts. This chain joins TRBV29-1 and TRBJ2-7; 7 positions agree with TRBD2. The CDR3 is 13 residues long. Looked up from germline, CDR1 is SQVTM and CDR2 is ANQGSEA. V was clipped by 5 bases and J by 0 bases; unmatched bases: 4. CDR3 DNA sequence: TGCAGCGTTTGGGAGGGCGCCTCCTACGAGCAGTACTTC. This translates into CSVWEGASYEQYF.

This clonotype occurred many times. CDR3 sequence: CSARVGSSPLHF. The CDR3 DNA reads TGCAGTGCTAGAGTCGGGAGTTCACCCCTCCACTTT. J is TRBJ1-6 and V is TRBV20-1, with no clear D. The CDR3 runs 12 residues. The germline gives CDR1 DFQATT, CDR2 SNEGSKA (reference sequence). V was trimmed by 1 base and J by 9 bases, leaving 7 bases between them.

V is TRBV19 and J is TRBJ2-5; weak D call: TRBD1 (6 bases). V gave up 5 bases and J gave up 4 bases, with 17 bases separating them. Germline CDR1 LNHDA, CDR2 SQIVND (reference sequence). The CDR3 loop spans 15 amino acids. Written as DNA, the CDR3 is TGTGCCAGTAGTGGTATCGACAGGCCTCTAGAGACCCAGTACTTC. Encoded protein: CASSGIDRPLETQYF.